The 25 T cell receptor beta chains presented below share a single source sample, sequenced in a study of T cell responses to AZD1222 COVID-19 vaccine. Clones were sequenced by immunoSEQ multiplex PCR, and TCRdb holds only the in-frame ones, with some missing. The table has around 130,000 clones, 85% to 90% seen once. Sequenced material: peripheral blood, taken 28 days after the second AZD1222 dose. These receptors were obtained from an adult who received the AZD1222 COVID-19 vaccine.

V usage is TRBV5-5 and J usage is TRBJ2-1, with 8 bases that match TRBD1. Germline V gives CDR1 SGHKS, CDR2 YYEKEE (reference sequence). This CDR3 is 15 amino acids long. J was trimmed by 9 bases and V by 2 bases; bases with no gene match: 10. CDR3 DNA sequence: TGTGCCAGCAGCTTAATGGACAGGGCGTTTGGTGAGCAGTTCTTC. This translates into CASSLMDRAFGEQFF.

The chain combines TRBV5-1 with TRBJ2-1; no clear D gene. CDR1 is SGHRS and CDR2 is YFSETQ in the germline V gene. The V and J ends lost 4 bases and 6 bases respectively, with 11 bases between them. This CDR3 is 13 amino acids long. The CDR3 is CASSLDQPNEQFF. CDR3 in DNA: TGCGCCAGCAGCCTGGACCAACCCAATGAGCAGTTCTTC.

V and J are TRBV19 and TRBJ2-1, with D maybe TRBD1 (6 bases). The V gene's germline CDR1 is LNHDA and CDR2 SQIVND (reference sequence). The V end lost 8 bases, the J end lost 3 bases, and 8 bases lay between the germline ends. The CDR3 extends over 12 amino acids. The CDR3, as DNA: TGTGCCAGTCAGGGGAACTACAATGAGCAGTTCTTC. Its protein is CASQGNYNEQFF. Full variable domain (rest looked up from reference TRBV19 and TRBJ2-1): DGGITQSPKYLFRKEGQNVTLSCEQNLNHDAMYWYRQDPGQGLRLIYYSQIVNDFQKGDIAEGYSVSREKKESFPLTVTSAQKNPTAFYLCASQGNYNEQFFGPGTRLTVL.

The rearrangement joins TRBV28 to TRBJ1-6; D unclear. Trimming stripped 1 base from V and 4 bases from J, with 11 bases between. Germline loops: CDR1 MDHEN, CDR2 SYDVKM. CDR3 size: 16 residues. The CDR3 DNA follows: TGTGCCAGCAGTTTATCTCGGCCGGTATATAATTCACCCCTCCACTTT. It is translated as CASSLSRPVYNSPLHF.

The CDR3 bases are TGCAGTGCTAGTAGGGGTTACGGCTACACCTTC. This gives the protein CSASRGYGYTF. The chain combines TRBV20-1 with TRBJ1-2; D might be TRBD1 (5 bases). This CDR3 is built from 11 residues. V gave up 3 bases and J gave up 8 bases, with 10 bases separating them. Germline CDR1 is DFQATT and CDR2 is SNEGSKA (reference sequence).

V usage is TRBV19 and J usage is TRBJ2-7; possible D gene TRBD2, 5 bases. The CDR3 is 12 amino acids. Germline V lookup: CDR1 LNHDA, CDR2 SQIVND (reference sequence). Trimming took 5 bases from V and 4 from J, leaving 9 bases between them. The CDR3 region is CASSPSGYEQYF. The CDR3 bases are TGTGCCAGTAGTCCTTCGGGGTACGAGCAGTACTTC.

This sequence joins TRBV15 and TRBJ1-5; D is possibly TRBD1 (5 bases). The CDR3 loop spans 14 amino acids. V was shortened by 5 bases and J by 8 bases, with 16 bases between the two germline ends. Per germline, CDR1 LNHNV and CDR2 YYDKDF (reference sequence). The CDR3 is CATSARGGLEPQHF. DNA for the CDR3: TGTGCCACCAGCGCCCGGGGCGGTCTAGAGCCCCAGCATTTT.

This chain uses TRBV21-1 with TRBJ1-1. TRBV21-1 represents a pseudogene. The CDR3 is 17 amino acids. The CDR3 DNA reads as TGTGCCAGCAGCAAAGATCAAGGAGGGGACAAGAACACTGAAGCTTTCTTT. As protein: CASSKDQGGDKNTEAFF.

This chain uses TRBV28 with TRBJ2-5, with D unresolved. The ends were cut back, 2 bases at V and 3 bases at J, with 19 bases in the middle. Germline loops: CDR1 MDHEN, CDR2 SYDVKM. The CDR3 consists of 17 residues. CDR3 amino acids: CASSLPLPRGKEETQYF. The DNA for the CDR3 is TGTGCCAGCAGTTTACCCCTACCCCGTGGCAAAGAAGAGACCCAGTACTTC.

The chain recombines TRBV28 with TRBJ1-5, with D tentatively TRBD1 (6 bases). The V end lost 4 bases, the J end lost 3 bases, and 19 bases lay between the germline ends. The CDR3 loop spans 17 amino acids. Germline lookup yields CDR1 MDHEN and CDR2 SYDVKM. The CDR3 protein is CASSSLLWDTHNQPQHF. The CDR3 DNA is TGTGCCAGCAGTTCCCTACTGTGGGACACCCACAATCAGCCCCAGCATTTT.

This sequence joins TRBV4-1 and TRBJ1-3; D remains unclear. Trimming cost V 2 bases and J 0 bases, with 11 bases left between them. Germline values: CDR1 MGHRA, CDR2 YSYEKL. This CDR3 is built from 16 residues. CDR3 amino acids: CASSQSHESSGNTIYF. In DNA form, the CDR3 reads TGCGCCAGCAGCCAATCCCACGAGAGCTCTGGAAACACCATATATTTT.

The rearrangement uses TRBV3-1 (or the pseudogene TRBV3-2) and TRBJ1-4; no firm D call. Trimming removed 1 base at V and 7 bases at J, with 10 bases between. Germline V CDR1 and CDR2: LGHDT, YNNKEL (reference sequence). The CDR3 spans 14 residues. The CDR3 protein is CASSQAQVAEKLFF. The DNA for the CDR3 is TGTGCCAGCAGCCAAGCCCAGGTTGCTGAAAAACTGTTTTTT.

The chain links TRBV7-2 to TRBJ2-1, with no clear D. The germline V gene encodes CDR1 SGHTA and CDR2 FQGNSA. CDR3 length: 12 residues. The ends were cut back, 3 bases at V and 10 bases at J, with 10 bases in the middle. CDR3 protein: CASSFFDTEQFF. The CDR3 region has the DNA TGTGCCAGCAGCTTTTTCGACACCGAGCAGTTCTTC.

The V and J genes are TRBV5-1 and TRBJ2-2; tentative D call: TRBD2 (6 bases). The germline gives CDR1 SGHRS, CDR2 YFSETQ. Trimming left V 4 bases short and J 1 base short, with 11 bases between. This CDR3 has 15 residues. The CDR3 loop is CASSIQAGNTGELFF. CDR3 bases: TGCGCCAGCAGCATCCAAGCGGGGAACACCGGGGAGCTGTTTTTT.

The J gene is TRBJ1-1, the V gene TRBV12-3 or TRBV12-4, with D perhaps matching TRBD1 (5 bases). This CDR3 is 13 amino acids long. The ends were cut back, 5 bases at V and 6 bases at J, with 13 bases in the middle. The DNA of the CDR3 is TGTGCCAGCAGTCCCCGCGGGGGGTCTGAAGCTTTCTTT. Translated: CASSPRGGSEAFF.

In this sample, this clone turned up once. This chain links TRBV28 with TRBJ2-2; a weak D match, TRBD1 (6 bases). The CDR3 covers 16 residues. V lost 5 bases and J 0 bases, leaving 13 bases between the germline ends. Germline assignment: CDR1 MDHEN and CDR2 SYDVKM. CDR3 amino acids: CASSTPTGANTGELFF. The DNA for the CDR3 is TGTGCCAGCAGTACCCCGACAGGCGCGAACACCGGGGAGCTGTTTTTT.

The V and J genes are TRBV30 and TRBJ1-1, with D possibly TRBD1 on 6 matching bases. In germline, CDR1 is GTSNPN, CDR2 SVGIG (reference sequence). With 0 bases removed from V and 0 bases from J, the gap between germline ends came to 8 bases. The CDR3 sequence is 14 residues long. The CDR3 spells CAWSVDRMNTEAFF. The CDR3 nucleotides read TGTGCCTGGAGTGTAGACAGGATGAACACTGAAGCTTTCTTT.

This sequence joins TRBV11-2 and TRBJ2-5; the D is unclear. This CDR3 is 13 amino acids long. Germline V gene data show CDR1 as SGHAT and CDR2 as FQNNGV. V was shortened by 1 base and J by 2 bases, with 5 bases between the two germline ends. The CDR3 DNA is TGTGCCAGCAGCTTAGGGGTTCAAGAGACCCAGTACTTC. Translation: CASSLGVQETQYF.

The chain is built from TRBV30 and TRBJ1-5; TRBD1 is a possible D gene (5 bases). The germline V gene has CDR1 GTSNPN and CDR2 SVGIG (reference sequence). Between the trimmed V and J ends, which lost 2 bases and 0 bases, there was a span of 11 bases. The CDR3 runs to 15 residues. The CDR3 loop is CAWSTGLYSNQPQHF. Written as DNA, the CDR3 is TGTGCCTGGAGTACGGGGCTTTATAGCAATCAGCCCCAGCATTTT.

The chain has TRBV15 and TRBJ1-3; 8 nucleotides align to TRBD1. V dropped 0 bases and J dropped 8; count of bases not matched to a gene: 3. Germline CDR1 LNHNV, CDR2 YYDKDF (reference sequence). The CDR3 totals 14 residues. The CDR3 is CATSRDRGLDTIYF. CDR3 bases: TGTGCCACCAGCAGAGACAGGGGGCTAGACACCATATATTTT. Together with reference TRBV15 and TRBJ1-3, the CDR3 gives the full variable domain: DAMVIQNPRYQVTQFGKPVTLSCSQTLNHNVMYWYQQKSSQAPKLLFHYYDKDFNNEADTPDNFQSRRPNTSFCFLDIRSPGLGDTAMYLCATSRDRGLDTIYFGEGSWLTVV.

The chain has TRBV7-2 and TRBJ1-3, with D unresolved. Trimming removed 1 base from V and 3 bases from J, with 13 bases in between. The germline gives CDR1 SGHTA, CDR2 FQGNSA. This CDR3 has 16 amino acids. Here the CDR3 DNA reads TGTGCCAGCAGCTTAGGGGAGGGAGGAGGTGGAAACACCATATATTTT. It yields the protein CASSLGEGGGGNTIYF.

V and J are TRBV30 and TRBJ1-5, with D possibly being TRBD1 (5 bases). V dropped 1 base and J dropped 4 bases, with 8 bases sitting between them. Germline CDR1 and CDR2: GTSNPN and SVGIG (reference sequence). The CDR3 spans 13 residues. The CDR3 DNA reads TGTGCCTGGAGTGCGGGGGGGAATCAGCCCCAGCATTTT. Its translation: CAWSAGGNQPQHF.

The gene calls are TRBV2 and TRBJ1-6; TRBD1 agrees at 10 bases. The CDR3 sequence is 14 residues long. Trimming at V came to 4 bases and at J to 7 bases, leaving 1 base not matched to a gene. Germline V gene lookup returns CDR1 SNHLY and CDR2 FYNNEI. The CDR3 coding sequence is TGTGCCAGCAGTGTGGACAGGGGGAATTCACCCCTCCACTTT. It yields the protein CASSVDRGNSPLHF.

This chain uses TRBV18 with TRBJ1-5; weak D call: TRBD1 (6 bases). Germline V gives CDR1 KGHSH, CDR2 LQKENI. V lost 5 bases, J lost 5 bases, and 16 bases lay in between. The CDR3 totals 15 residues. The CDR3 region has the DNA TGTGCCAGCTCATCAAGGGACACACGGGATCAGCCCCAGCATTTT. Protein sequence: CASSSRDTRDQPQHF.

This rearrangement joins TRBV12-3 or TRBV12-4 to TRBJ1-3; 10 bases line up with TRBD1. The CDR3 has 13 residues. V shed 8 bases, J shed 2 bases, and the junction held 0 bases outside the gene matches. CDR3 residues: CASGTGAGNTIYF. CDR3 sequence (DNA): TGTGCCAGCGGGACAGGGGCTGGAAACACCATATATTTT.